The 21 T cell receptor beta chains below were found in one sample sequenced in a study of blood T cell repertoires in COVID-19. The assay was immunoSEQ multiplex PCR, and TCRdb's table has in-frame clones only and misses some. The table has about 300,000 clones, about 90% seen once. What was sequenced was PBMCs or T cells enriched from blood (not recorded which). These receptors were collected from a young woman who had recovered from COVID-19.

The V call is TRBV5-1, the J call TRBJ2-2; 8 positions match TRBD1. The V gene's germline CDR1 is SGHRS and CDR2 YFSETQ. This CDR3 spans 16 amino acids. V lost 2 bases and J lost 3; bases outside the gene matches: 6. CDR3 DNA: TGCGCCAGCAGCTTTCGACAGGGGCGCGACACCGGGGAGCTGTTTTTT. Translating it yields CASSFRQGRDTGELFF.

This rearrangement joins TRBV4-2 to TRBJ1-2; the D is unclear. CDR3 length: 15 residues. The V end was cut by 3 bases, the J end by 3 bases, with 14 bases between. Germline values: CDR1 LGHNA, CDR2 YNFKEQ. The CDR3 DNA reads TGTGCCAGCAGCCAGGGTGCCGGGAGCGACTATGGCTACACCTTC. It codes for CASSQGAGSDYGYTF.

The chain is built from TRBV11-2 and TRBJ1-2; D perhaps matches TRBD1 (5 bases). Trimming cost V 1 base and J 4 bases, with 16 bases left between them. This CDR3 spans 16 amino acids. Germline V gene lookup returns CDR1 SGHAT and CDR2 FQNNGV. The CDR3 loop is CASSLGFLGGFYGYTF. For the CDR3, the DNA is TGTGCCAGCAGCTTAGGCTTTTTGGGGGGATTCTATGGCTACACCTTC.

The chain carries TRBV7-9 and TRBJ2-2; D unclear. Germline-derived CDR1 and CDR2 are SEHNR and FQNEAQ (reference sequence). The V end lost 6 bases, the J end lost 10 bases, and 15 bases lay between the germline ends. This CDR3 spans 13 amino acids. In nucleotides, the CDR3 is TGTGCCAGCAGTCTAAGTCCCTTCTCGGAGCTGTTTTTT. Amino acid sequence: CASSLSPFSELFF.

In nucleotides, the CDR3 is TGTGCCAGCAGCCATACTAGCGGGGATAAGCAGTTCTTC. Translating it yields CASSHTSGDKQFF. The V and J genes are TRBV4-2 and TRBJ2-1, with 10 bases identical to TRBD2. There are 13 residues in the CDR3. V was clipped by 3 bases and J by 11 bases; unmatched bases: 4. The germline CDR1 and CDR2 sequences are LGHNA and YNFKEQ.

J is TRBJ1-3 and V is TRBV29-1; 7 nucleotides line up with TRBD1. The V gene's germline CDR1 is SQVTM and CDR2 ANQGSEA. The CDR3 sequence is 15 residues long. V gave up 6 bases and J gave up 0 bases; unmatched junction bases: 8. The CDR3 coding sequence is TGCAGCGTCTTGACAGGGATTAACTCTGGAAACACCATATATTTT. It is translated as CSVLTGINSGNTIYF.

The chain recombines TRBV9 with TRBJ2-3; 7 nucleotides match TRBD2. Germline CDR1 and CDR2: SGDLS and YYNGEE. The V gene end was trimmed by 3 bases and the J gene end by 0 bases; junction bases not matched to a gene: 4. The CDR3 consists of 15 residues. In DNA form, the CDR3 reads TGTGCCAGCAGCGCCCCGGGGGGTAGCACAGATACGCAGTATTTT. As protein: CASSAPGGSTDTQYF.

The rearrangement joins TRBV6-2 or TRBV6-3 to TRBJ2-3; weak D call: TRBD2 (5 bases). Germline V lookup: CDR1 MNHEY, CDR2 SVGEGT. The germline V and J ends were trimmed by 8 bases and 0 bases, with 12 bases remaining between them. The CDR3 spans 14 residues. This CDR3 is CASGDYSSTDTQYF. Written as DNA, the CDR3 is TGTGCCAGCGGTGACTACTCTAGCACAGATACGCAGTATTTT.

This chain uses TRBV4-2 with TRBJ1-3; no firm D call. The V gene's germline CDR1 is LGHNA and CDR2 YNFKEQ. V gave up 4 bases and J gave up 2 bases, with 18 bases separating them. The CDR3 runs 17 residues. CDR3 region: CASSLSWEGGTGNTIYF. The CDR3 nucleotides read TGTGCCAGCAGCCTAAGTTGGGAGGGTGGGACTGGAAACACCATATATTTT.

V gene TRBV5-1 combines with J gene TRBJ2-2; D is unresolved. CDR1 is SGHRS, CDR2 YFSETQ, per germline. This CDR3 is 14 amino acids long. V was clipped by 4 bases and J by 1 base, with 8 bases between them. CDR3 sequence reads: CASSHTENTGELFF. The CDR3 coding sequence is TGCGCCAGCAGCCATACAGAGAACACCGGGGAGCTGTTTTTT.

The rearrangement uses TRBV15 and TRBJ2-7; 7 bases agree with TRBD2. Germline V gene data show CDR1 as LNHNV and CDR2 as YYDKDF (reference sequence). Losses at the gene ends were 1 base for V and 2 bases for J; bases not matched to a gene: 2. The CDR3 extends over 14 amino acids. DNA of the CDR3: TGTGCCACCAGCAGAGGGGGGGGAACCTACGAGCAGTACTTC. Protein product: CATSRGGGTYEQYF.

The rearrangement uses TRBV4-1 and TRBJ1-4; a weak D match, TRBD1 (5 bases). The CDR3 length is 16 residues. Germline V gives CDR1 MGHRA, CDR2 YSYEKL. The V end lost 3 bases, the J end lost 8 bases, and 19 bases lay between the germline ends. This chain's CDR3 is CASSQIGQEKGEKLFF. Here the CDR3 DNA reads TGCGCCAGCAGCCAGATTGGACAAGAGAAAGGGGAAAAACTGTTTTTT.

This chain links TRBV27 with TRBJ1-2; D unresolved. V was clipped by 0 bases and J by 1 base, with 15 bases between them. CDR1 is MNHEY and CDR2 is SMNVEV in the germline V gene (reference sequence). The length of the CDR3 is 17 residues. CDR3 sequence (DNA): TGTGCCAGCAGTTTATCCATGGGAGCCAGTTTTAACTATGGCTACACCTTC. This encodes CASSLSMGASFNYGYTF.

The gene calls are TRBV6-5 and TRBJ1-2, with D possibly matching TRBD1 (6 bases). There are 13 residues in the CDR3. V was cut by 7 bases and J by 7 bases, with 16 bases left in between. The germline gives CDR1 MNHEY, CDR2 SVGAGI. In DNA, the CDR3 is TGTGCCAGCATCGAGATACAGGGATCTGGCTACACCTTC. Translation gives CASIEIQGSGYTF.

This chain joins TRBV5-1 and TRBJ2-3, with 10 bases matching TRBD1. This CDR3 region has 18 residues. Trimming at V came to 0 bases and at J to 4 bases, leaving 11 bases not matched to a gene. Germline CDR1 is SGHRS and CDR2 is YFSETQ. CDR3 in DNA: TGCGCCAGCAGCTTGGTCGGGACAGGGGAAGGGGGCCCAGATACGCAGTATTTT. This gives the protein CASSLVGTGEGGPDTQYF.

The CDR3 spells CASSLTGLGTDTQYF. CDR3 sequence (DNA): TGTGCCAGCAGCCTAACAGGGTTGGGCACAGATACGCAGTATTTT. The V and J genes are TRBV9 and TRBJ2-3; maybe TRBD1 (6 bases). This CDR3 is 15 amino acids long. V was shortened by 4 bases and J by 1 base, with 13 bases between the two germline ends. CDR1 SGDLS and CDR2 YYNGEE come from the germline V gene.

This chain joins TRBV11-2 and TRBJ1-1; the D gene is possibly TRBD1 (5 bases). This CDR3 is 15 amino acids long. The germline V gene has CDR1 SGHAT and CDR2 FQNNGV. Trimming took 5 bases from V and 1 from J, leaving 14 bases between them. This chain's CDR3 is CASSHIVTGNTEAFF. Here the CDR3 DNA reads TGTGCCAGCAGCCATATTGTTACAGGGAACACTGAAGCTTTCTTT.

This rearrangement joins TRBV10-2 to TRBJ2-1, with 9 nucleotides matching TRBD1. Losses at the gene ends were 3 bases for V and 3 bases for J; bases not matched to a gene: 3. The CDR3 has 15 amino acids. CDR1 WSHSY and CDR2 SAAADI come from the germline V gene. DNA for the CDR3: TGCGCCAGCAGTGAAAGGACAGGGGTCTACAATGAGCAGTTCTTC. Translation gives CASSERTGVYNEQFF.

The chain is built from TRBV10-3 and TRBJ2-7; no definite D call. The CDR3 covers 14 residues. The V gene's germline CDR1 is ENHRY and CDR2 SYGVKD. Trimming took 6 bases from V and 2 from J, leaving 14 bases between them. CDR3 sequence: CAIRRDTYPYEQYF. DNA of the CDR3: TGTGCCATCAGGCGTGACACCTATCCCTACGAGCAGTACTTC.

This chain connects TRBV5-1 to TRBJ1-2, with D perhaps matching TRBD1 (5 bases). Per the germline V gene, CDR1 is SGHRS and CDR2 is YFSETQ. The CDR3 runs to 14 residues. The V end lost 3 bases, the J end lost 3 bases, and 12 bases lay between the germline ends. The CDR3 protein is CASSSGLLDYGYTF. The CDR3 nucleotides read TGCGCCAGCAGCTCGGGACTCCTGGACTATGGCTACACCTTC.

The rearrangement joins TRBV9 to TRBJ1-2, with 10 bases fitting TRBD1. The CDR3 consists of 18 residues. Germline V lookup: CDR1 SGDLS, CDR2 YYNGEE. V lost 3 bases to trimming and J lost 14 bases; unmatched junction nucleotides: 25. The CDR3 region is CASSAPTMDGRDRGRLTF. In DNA, the CDR3 is TGTGCCAGCAGCGCTCCTACAATGGACGGGCGGGACAGGGGTCGCCTAACCTTC.